One T cell receptor beta chain is described in this entry. Germline CDR1 reads LNHNV; CDR2 reads YYDKDF (reference sequence). The CDR3 extends over 13 amino acids. Trimming took 9 bases from V and 6 from J, leaving 14 bases between them. A sample-barcoded 5' primer and a J-beta primer mix were used in a second PCR of about 7 to 11 cycles. Each CDR3 protein is one row after TCRdb ran MiXCR on the 5' RACE reads. The table has under 1,100,000 distinct CDR3 sequences, almost 25% seen once. The sample is drawn from a study of blood T cells in healthy people across ages. This same sample was also taken into another study, of T cells of mothers and their children.

This TCR was sampled from a girl aged 2 to 9 in good health. Sample: blood. This rearrangement joins TRBV15 to TRBJ1-4, with D hard to call. CDR3 residues: CATLAGDDEKLFF. In DNA form, the CDR3 reads TGTGCCACTCTTGCAGGTGATGATGAAAAACTGTTTTTT.